What follows are 25 T cell receptor beta chains derived from one specimen sequenced in a study of blood T cell repertoires in COVID-19. Clones were sequenced by immunoSEQ multiplex PCR, and TCRdb holds only the in-frame ones, with some missing. The data hold 220,000 or so clones, with more than 75% observed a single time. Source material: PBMCs or T cells enriched from blood (not recorded which). These receptors all come from a woman aged 45-60 years who had recovered from COVID-19.

This sequence joins TRBV19 and TRBJ1-5, with D maybe TRBD1 (5 bases). The length of the CDR3 is 14 residues. V shed 7 bases and J shed 9 bases, with 19 bases lying between them. Germline CDR1 and CDR2: LNHDA and SQIVND (reference sequence). This chain's CDR3 is CASTDNGGHRPQHF. The CDR3 nucleotides read TGTGCCAGTACGGACAACGGGGGTCATCGGCCCCAGCATTTT.

V usage is TRBV7-3 and J usage is TRBJ2-7; 15 nucleotides align to TRBD2. This CDR3 is 17 amino acids long. CDR1 and CDR2 (germline): SGHTA, FQGTGA. J was trimmed by 5 bases and V by 3 bases; bases with no gene match: 8. CDR3 coding DNA: TGTGCCAGCAGCTTGTCCGGGACTAGCGGGAGGTTCCACGAGCAGTACTTC. This codes for CASSLSGTSGRFHEQYF.

The chain carries TRBV5-1 and TRBJ2-2, with 9 bases matching TRBD2. Unmatched junction bases numbered 6, after V lost 5 bases and J lost 1 base. The length of the CDR3 is 16 residues. Germline V gene lookup returns CDR1 SGHRS and CDR2 YFSETQ. The CDR3 spells CASRFQLAGNTGELFF. The CDR3 DNA reads as TGCGCCAGCAGATTCCAACTAGCGGGGAACACCGGGGAGCTGTTTTTT.

This clone showed up just once. The CDR3, as DNA: TGTGCCAGCAGCGCGACAGGGGGCAGAACTGAAGCTTTCTTT. It is translated as CASSATGGRTEAFF. The V and J genes are TRBV7-2 and TRBJ1-1; TRBD1 agrees at 10 bases. The CDR3 runs 14 residues. Trimming at V came to 5 bases and at J to 5 bases, leaving 5 bases not matched to a gene. Germline V gives CDR1 SGHTA, CDR2 FQGNSA.

This rearrangement joins TRBV5-1 to TRBJ2-3; D not resolved. The CDR3 consists of 13 residues. Germline lookup yields CDR1 SGHRS and CDR2 YFSETQ. The V end lost 3 bases, the J end lost 2 bases, and 7 bases lay between the germline ends. CDR3 residues: CASSSQLTDTQYF. In DNA form, the CDR3 reads TGCGCCAGCAGCTCTCAACTCACAGATACGCAGTATTTT.

The chain is built from TRBV7-2 and TRBJ1-2; TRBD1 matches 9 bases. CDR1 is SGHTA and CDR2 is FQGNSA in the germline V gene. This CDR3 region has 16 residues. V lost 5 bases and J lost 2; bases outside the gene matches: 9. CDR3 amino acids: CASSPQTGGSNYGYTF. The CDR3 DNA follows: TGTGCCAGCAGCCCACAAACAGGGGGCAGCAACTATGGCTACACCTTC. Full variable domain (remainder filled in from reference TRBV7-2 and TRBJ1-2): GAGVSQSPSNKVTEKGKDVELRCDPISGHTALYWYRQSLGQGLEFLIYFQGNSAPDKSGLPSDRFSAERTGGSVSTLTIQRTQQEDSAVYLCASSPQTGGSNYGYTFGSGTRLTVV.

This clone was recorded a few times. The chain recombines TRBV3-1 (or the pseudogene TRBV3-2) with TRBJ1-1; D is perhaps TRBD1 (6 bases). The CDR3 is made up of 14 amino acids. Looked up from germline, CDR1 is LGHDT and CDR2 is YNNKEL (reference sequence). V lost 7 bases and J lost 2, with 14 bases in between. CDR3 amino acids: CASTSGTLNTEAFF. Written as DNA, the CDR3 is TGTGCCAGCACCTCCGGGACACTCAACACTGAAGCTTTCTTT.

This clone showed up just once. The rearrangement uses TRBV2 and TRBJ2-3; TRBD1 aligns across 10 bases. The V segment lost 6 bases and the J segment 5 bases; nucleotides outside the gene matches: 8. CDR3 size: 15 residues. CDR1 SNHLY and CDR2 FYNNEI come from the germline V gene. The CDR3 reads CASSRDRGVGDTQYF. The CDR3 bases are TGTGCCAGCAGCCGGGACAGGGGTGTTGGAGATACGCAGTATTTT.

The chain is built from TRBV6-6 and TRBJ1-1; D uncertain. Deletions cut 0 bases from V and 7 bases from J, with 18 bases between. CDR3 size: 16 residues. Germline loops: CDR1 MNHNY, CDR2 SVGAGI (reference sequence). The CDR3 reads CASSYSSPGMGIEAFF. CDR3 DNA sequence: TGTGCCAGCAGTTACTCTTCCCCCGGGATGGGGATTGAAGCTTTCTTT.

This clone appeared a few times. The V call is TRBV9, the J call TRBJ2-7, with 7 bases matching TRBD2. This CDR3 has 15 residues. The J segment lost 5 bases and the V segment lost 0 bases, leaving 8 bases of the junction unmatched. Germline assignment: CDR1 SGDLS and CDR2 YYNGEE. CDR3 bases: TGTGCCAGCAGCGTAGTGGCGGGAGCGGTCCACGAGCAGTACTTC. The encoded protein is CASSVVAGAVHEQYF.

The V gene is TRBV6-5, the J gene TRBJ1-5; no definite D call. This CDR3 is built from 14 residues. CDR1 is MNHEY and CDR2 is SVGAGI in the germline V gene. Trimming shortened V by 8 bases and J by 9 bases, and 20 bases separated the two germline ends. CDR3 protein: CASGRGSPGGPQHF. CDR3 sequence (DNA): TGTGCCAGCGGCCGGGGAAGCCCAGGAGGGCCCCAGCATTTT.

The CDR3 DNA is TGTGCCAGCAGCAGACAGCTCAATCAGCCCCAGCATTTT. Its protein product is CASSRQLNQPQHF. The chain combines TRBV12-3 or TRBV12-4 with TRBJ1-5; possible D gene TRBD1, 5 bases. The CDR3 loop spans 13 amino acids. V lost 6 bases to trimming and J lost 3 bases, with 9 bases between them.

The chain carries TRBV30 and TRBJ1-5, with D unclear. The ends were cut back, 2 bases at V and 6 bases at J, with 17 bases in the middle. Germline V CDR1 and CDR2: GTSNPN, SVGIG (reference sequence). The CDR3 loop spans 15 amino acids. CDR3 DNA: TGTGCCTGGAGTCTTTTCCGGGGTGATGGTCAGCCCCAGCATTTT. Its protein is CAWSLFRGDGQPQHF.

In this sample, this clone turned up a few times. V gene TRBV4-3 combines with J gene TRBJ1-6; D possibly corresponds to TRBD1 (6 bases). Per germline, CDR1 LGHNA and CDR2 YSLEER. This CDR3 has 15 amino acids. V dropped 1 base and J dropped 10 bases, with 14 bases sitting between them. The CDR3 nucleotides read TGCGCCAGCAGCCAAGTTGGGCGGGGGCGATCACCCCTCCACTTT. Translation gives CASSQVGRGRSPLHF.

The gene calls are TRBV7-6 and TRBJ2-1, with D possibly being TRBD1 (6 bases). The CDR3 is made up of 16 amino acids. V was clipped by 2 bases and J by 1 base, with 12 bases between them. Germline V gene sequence: CDR1 SGHVS, CDR2 FNYEAQ. As DNA, the CDR3 is TGTGCCAGCAGCTTAAGGGGACAAAGTTCCTACAATGAGCAGTTCTTC. It yields the protein CASSLRGQSSYNEQFF.

This clone was recorded once. The rearrangement uses TRBV5-1 and TRBJ1-2, with TRBD1 identical over 10 bases. The V gene's germline CDR1 is SGHRS and CDR2 YFSETQ. V shed 0 bases, J shed 4 bases, and the junction held 9 bases outside the gene matches. This CDR3 region has 17 residues. The CDR3 DNA reads as TGCGCCAGCAGCTTGGTTTTCGGGACAGGGGTTCCCTATGGCTACACCTTC. Amino acid sequence: CASSLVFGTGVPYGYTF.

The chain couples TRBV28 to TRBJ1-1; D not resolved. CDR3 length: 13 residues. V was shortened by 8 bases and J by 0 bases, with 10 bases between the two germline ends. The germline V gene has CDR1 MDHEN and CDR2 SYDVKM. The CDR3 here is CASEESLNTEAFF. The CDR3, as DNA: TGTGCCAGCGAGGAAAGCTTGAACACTGAAGCTTTCTTT.

This chain links TRBV13 with TRBJ2-1, with D unclear. Deletions cut 2 bases from V and 8 bases from J, with 7 bases between. This CDR3 spans 12 amino acids. Germline V gene lookup returns CDR1 PRHDT and CDR2 FYEKMQ (reference sequence). The CDR3 DNA reads TGTGCCAGCAGCTTAACAGTTTATGAGCAGTTCTTC. Amino acid sequence: CASSLTVYEQFF.

This chain joins TRBV3-1 (or the pseudogene TRBV3-2) and TRBJ1-1; D perhaps matches TRBD1 (5 bases). The CDR3 is 13 amino acids. Trimming took off 6 bases at V and 0 bases at J, with 8 bases between the two ends. Germline lookup yields CDR1 LGHDT and CDR2 YNNKEL (reference sequence). The CDR3 DNA reads as TGTGCCAGCAGTACAGGCGTGAACACTGAAGCTTTCTTT. Protein sequence: CASSTGVNTEAFF.

This chain links TRBV7-9 with TRBJ2-5; D is possibly TRBD2 (7 bases). V was cut by 6 bases and J by 4 bases, with 24 bases left in between. Germline V gene lookup returns CDR1 SEHNR and CDR2 FQNEAQ (reference sequence). The CDR3 runs to 17 residues. In nucleotides, the CDR3 is TGTGCCAGCAGGCAGAACCCAGACGGGGGGCTAGGAGAGACCCAGTACTTC. Its protein product is CASRQNPDGGLGETQYF.

The chain has TRBV5-4 and TRBJ2-3; 7 nucleotides agree with TRBD2. This CDR3 is built from 16 residues. Unmatched junction bases numbered 4, after V lost 0 bases and J lost 0 bases. Germline V CDR1 and CDR2: SGHNT, YYREEE (reference sequence). CDR3 amino acids: CASSLALGGSTDTQYF. Here the CDR3 DNA reads TGTGCCAGCAGCTTGGCATTGGGGGGGAGCACAGATACGCAGTATTTT.

The chain joins TRBV2 to TRBJ1-6; 8 nucleotides agree with TRBD1. CDR3 size: 16 residues. Germline values: CDR1 SNHLY, CDR2 FYNNEI. With V trimmed by 6 bases and J by 5 bases, 9 bases remained unmatched. Here the CDR3 DNA reads TGTGCCAGCAGGCAGTCTGACAGGGGAAATAATTCACCCCTCCACTTT. Its protein is CASRQSDRGNNSPLHF.

The rearrangement uses TRBV30 and TRBJ1-4; TRBD1 is a possible D gene (6 bases). Per the germline V gene, CDR1 is GTSNPN and CDR2 is SVGIG (reference sequence). Trimming left V 0 bases short and J 5 bases short, with 13 bases between. This CDR3 is 15 amino acids long. In DNA form, the CDR3 reads TGTGCCTGGAGTGTACGGGGACACCCCAATGAAAAACTGTTTTTT. Translated: CAWSVRGHPNEKLFF.

The CDR3 spells CASSLTVTNEQFF. In DNA, the CDR3 is TGTGCCAGCAGCTTGACAGTGACCAATGAGCAGTTCTTC. The rearrangement links TRBV7-2 to TRBJ2-1, with D possibly being TRBD1 (5 bases). Germline V CDR1 and CDR2: SGHTA, FQGNSA. The CDR3 loop spans 13 amino acids. Trimming removed 3 bases from V and 6 bases from J, with 9 bases in between.

The chain combines TRBV12-3 or TRBV12-4 with TRBJ1-1; D unresolved. CDR3 length: 13 amino acids. Trimming left V 4 bases short and J 5 bases short, with 11 bases between. For the CDR3, the DNA is TGTGCCAGCAGTTCCCAGAGGAAGACTGAAGCTTTCTTT. Translation gives CASSSQRKTEAFF.